Detailed here is one T cell receptor beta chain. This sample is drawn from a study of CD8+ T cells in alopecia areata. Study overall: For the treated group, dosing was oral tofacitinib at 5 to 10 mg twice daily.

cDNA serving as the sequencing template came from extracted, reverse transcribed RNA. Here immunoSEQ multiplex PCR was the method, and the copy in TCRdb shows in-frame clones only, minus some. The sample lists 150,000 to 200,000 clones, approximately 52% occurring once. Treatment in this sample: oral pan-JAK inhibitor, 5-10 mg twice daily. Sampling of alopecia areata patients yielded lesional scalp punch biopsies as well as peripheral blood. Researchers picked out CD4+ and CD8+ T cells from PBMCs by sorting. J gave up 4 bases and V 4 bases, and 9 bases lay outside the gene matches. Germline loops: CDR1 GTSNPN, CDR2 SVGIG (reference sequence). This CDR3 contains 14 residues.

The clonotype comes from a human donor with alopecia areata. Sequencing was performed on CD4+ T cells sorted from blood, taken at roughly week 55, from a patient treated with tofacitinib. The rearrangement links TRBV30 to TRBJ1-2; TRBD1 aligns across 7 bases. DNA of the CDR3: TGTGCCTGGACTGAAACAGGGGCCACCTATGGCTACACCTTC. As protein: CAWTETGATYGYTF.